This T cell receptor beta chain comes out of a study of T cell changes during pregnancy in multiple sclerosis (dated by TCRdb to between 2018 and 2020). About the study as a whole: Changes in the T cell repertoire over the course of pregnancy were examined in this study in women with multiple sclerosis.

The CDR3 measures 15 amino acids from cysteine to phenylalanine. CDR3 DNA only is kept here, 45 bases in frame from base 1. The germline V gene yields SGHTA for CDR1 and FQGNSA for CDR2. Trimming at the junction amounts to 5 bases on V and 8 bases on J, and the germline ends lie 18 bases apart. As concerns this clone: Its antigen remains undetermined. No much larger clone is present one base from it, and per-base qualities are unavailable.

Library preparation used the immunoSEQ multiplex PCR assay. TCRdb re-hosts the immuneACCESS table, in-frame sequences only. Its copies lack some clones; in the studies checked, an unresolved V gene accounts for under half of them, and the cause for the rest is not known. The sample includes approximately 44,000 clones, with about 90% observed a single time. The top ten clones comprise just under 0.5% of the sample. Here the chain combines TRBV7-2 and TRBJ1-4; no D gene call is confident. The receptor was derived from a female donor in good health, enrolled as a control in a pregnancy study. Specimen: CD4+ T cells from peripheral blood mononuclear cells, collected in the second trimester of pregnancy. The nucleotide sequence reads as follows: TGTGCCAGCAGCCCTACGGCAGGTCAAGGAGAAAAACTGTTTTTT. The encoded protein is CASSPTAGQGEKLFF.